Listed here are 22 T cell receptor beta chains from one sample, sequenced in a study of neurological immune-mediated disorders (dated by TCRdb to about 2019). The receptor library was made with 5' RACE. Sequenced on an Illumina HiSeq 2500. Starting from the raw public reads, TCRdb applied fastp trimming at Q25, assembled clones with MiXCR and retained in-frame beta chains. Rows with one shared CDR3 protein collapse into an entry with the most common genes and DNA. The sample table lists under 60,000 distinct CDR3 sequences, about 25% of them with a count of one. The ten largest clones capture roughly 25% of the sample. Sequenced material: PBMCs. All receptors come from a woman aged 65 to 85 in good health.

This clonotype was counted many times. The V call is TRBV6-2 or TRBV6-3, the J call TRBJ1-5; TRBD1 is a possible D gene (5 bases). The length of the CDR3 is 16 residues. V lost 5 bases and J lost 0, with 14 bases in between. The germline V gene encodes CDR1 MNHEY and CDR2 SVGEGT. CDR3 amino acids: CASSVRDAYSNQPQHF. The CDR3 DNA is TGTGCCAGCAGTGTCCGGGACGCATATAGCAATCAGCCCCAGCATTTT.

This chain joins TRBV6-5 and TRBJ1-1; D gene uncertain. The CDR3 length is 13 residues. The V and J ends lost 8 bases and 6 bases respectively, with 16 bases between them. CDR1 is MNHEY, CDR2 SVGAGI, per germline. DNA for the CDR3: TGTGCCAGCGGACCCTATATGGTCTCTGAAGCTTTCTTT. It specifies CASGPYMVSEAFF.

This clonotype occurred many times. The J gene is TRBJ2-5, the V gene TRBV15; the D gene is possibly TRBD1 (5 bases). The germline CDR1 and CDR2 sequences are LNHNV and YYDKDF (reference sequence). The V gene lost 3 bases and the J gene lost 7 bases, with 21 bases spanning the gap. This CDR3 region has 16 residues. CDR3 loop: CATSSGKRGLPRTQYF. The CDR3 DNA reads TGTGCCACCAGCAGCGGCAAAAGGGGCCTCCCGAGGACCCAGTACTTC.

The rearrangement uses TRBV16 and TRBJ2-7, with D tentatively TRBD2 (5 bases). Per the germline V gene, CDR1 is KGHSY and CDR2 is FQNENV. V was shortened by 0 bases and J by 4 bases, with 13 bases between the two germline ends. The CDR3 covers 15 residues. The CDR3 region has the DNA TGTGCCAGCAGCCAATCGGGAGCGAGCGCGTACGAGCAGTACTTC. It is translated as CASSQSGASAYEQYF.

In this sample, this clonotype turned up many times. The genes are TRBV3-1 and TRBJ1-1; no reliable D call. Germline lookup yields CDR1 LGHDT and CDR2 YNNKEL (reference sequence). The CDR3 is 13 residues long. The V end lost 3 bases, the J end lost 1 base, and 6 bases lay between the germline ends. The CDR3, as DNA: TGTGCCAGCAGCCACAAGGGGAACACTGAAGCTTTCTTT. It is translated as CASSHKGNTEAFF.

J is TRBJ2-1 and V is TRBV6-2 or TRBV6-3; TRBD2 agrees at 11 bases. V shed 0 bases and J 2 bases; nucleotides not matched to a gene: 6. The CDR3 loop spans 18 amino acids. Germline CDR1 and CDR2: MNHEY and SVGEGT. The CDR3, as DNA: TGTGCCAGCAGTTACTCGACTAGCGGGGTATCACCCTACAATGAGCAGTTCTTC. It translates to CASSYSTSGVSPYNEQFF.

This clonotype came up many times. The V and J genes are TRBV5-1 and TRBJ2-7; 9 nucleotides match TRBD1. Trimming at V came to 4 bases and at J to 6 bases, leaving 8 bases not matched to a gene. This CDR3 is 14 amino acids long. Germline CDR1 and CDR2: SGHRS and YFSETQ. This CDR3 reads CASSGGGQGTEQYF. The CDR3 DNA reads TGCGCCAGCAGCGGCGGGGGACAGGGAACCGAGCAGTACTTC.

As concerns this clonotype: A clone one base away is much larger, so this may be a read error. This sequence joins TRBV7-2 and TRBJ2-5, with D perhaps matching TRBD1 (6 bases). V lost 2 bases to trimming and J lost 4 bases, with 11 bases between them. In germline, CDR1 is SGHTA, CDR2 FQGNSA. CDR3 length: 14 residues. The CDR3 reads CASSLQGFRETQYF. The CDR3, as DNA: TGTGCCAGCAGCTTACAGGGGTTTCGAGAGACCCAGTACTTC.

The J gene is TRBJ1-5, the V gene TRBV4-1; TRBD1 aligns across 7 bases. From germline, CDR1 is MGHRA and CDR2 YSYEKL. After removal of 0 bases from V and 5 bases from J, the junction contained 7 bases not matched to a gene. The CDR3 has 16 residues. CDR3 in amino acids: CASSQDNRGRDQPQHF. As DNA, the CDR3 is TGCGCCAGCAGCCAAGATAACAGGGGAAGGGATCAGCCCCAGCATTTT.

V is TRBV20-1 and J is TRBJ2-5; TRBD2 aligns across 10 bases. This CDR3 is 15 amino acids long. The germline gives CDR1 DFQATT, CDR2 SNEGSKA (reference sequence). After removal of 0 bases from V and 12 bases from J, the junction contained 13 bases not matched to a gene. CDR3 protein: CSARDLASGSENKYF. In DNA, the CDR3 is TGCAGTGCTAGAGATCTGGCTAGCGGGAGTGAGAACAAGTACTTC.

This clonotype has at least ten counts. V gene TRBV11-3 combines with J gene TRBJ2-1; maybe TRBD2 (6 bases). Germline V gives CDR1 SGHNT, CDR2 YENEEA. Deletions cut 5 bases from V and 8 bases from J, with 10 bases between. The CDR3 sequence is 12 residues long. The CDR3 is CASSPSGDEQFF. CDR3 DNA: TGTGCCAGCAGCCCCTCGGGGGATGAGCAGTTCTTC.

This clonotype was observed at least ten times. This rearrangement joins TRBV20-1 to TRBJ2-7, with D possibly TRBD2 on 6 matching bases. Trimming removed 6 bases from V and 3 bases from J, with 15 bases in between. CDR1 is DFQATT and CDR2 is SNEGSKA in the germline V gene (reference sequence). This CDR3 region has 13 residues. CDR3 sequence reads: CSAGRGSFYEQYF. The DNA for the CDR3 is TGCAGTGCCGGGCGGGGATCTTTCTACGAGCAGTACTTC.

By share, this clonotype ranks as medium-sized. The CDR3: CASSQTLAGDEQYF. The CDR3 DNA follows: TGCGCCAGCAGCCAGACTCTAGCAGGAGACGAGCAGTACTTC. The chain combines TRBV4-1 with TRBJ2-7; D is possibly TRBD2 (5 bases). CDR1 and CDR2 (germline): MGHRA, YSYEKL. The length of the CDR3 is 14 residues. V was pared by 3 bases and J by 5 bases, with 14 bases between.

This clonotype appeared many times. The J gene is TRBJ2-3, the V gene TRBV20-1; 7 bases match TRBD2. The germline V gene has CDR1 DFQATT and CDR2 SNEGSKA (reference sequence). The trim removed 6 bases at V and 3 bases at J, leaving 9 bases unmatched. CDR3 size: 14 residues. The CDR3 DNA reads as TGCAGTGCCCCCTCCGGGAGGCTTACAGATACGCAGTATTTT. Protein product: CSAPSGRLTDTQYF.

In this sample, this clonotype turned up a few times. The J gene is TRBJ1-1, the V gene TRBV3-1, with 8 bases that match TRBD1. J lost 4 bases, V lost 4 bases, and 8 bases had no gene match. Germline V gene sequence: CDR1 LGHDT, CDR2 YNNKEL (reference sequence). This CDR3 region has 15 residues. CDR3: CASSPGQGLITEAFF. As DNA, the CDR3 is TGTGCCAGCAGCCCTGGACAGGGTTTGATCACTGAAGCTTTCTTT.

The table lists this clonotype with many counts. The V call is TRBV29-1, the J call TRBJ2-7, with 7 bases lining up with TRBD2. The V gene end was trimmed by 7 bases and the J gene end by 0 bases; junction bases not matched to a gene: 9. Per the germline V gene, CDR1 is SQVTM and CDR2 is ANQGSEA. The CDR3 loop spans 14 amino acids. CDR3 residues: CSAFSGPNSYEQYF. For the CDR3, the DNA is TGCAGCGCCTTTAGCGGGCCCAACTCCTACGAGCAGTACTTC.

V is TRBV19 and J is TRBJ2-2; a possible D gene is TRBD1 (6 bases). Trimming stripped 3 bases from V and 7 bases from J, with 12 bases between. Germline CDR1 LNHDA, CDR2 SQIVND (reference sequence). This CDR3 comprises 14 residues. The CDR3 bases are TGTGCCAGTAGTATTTCCAGGGGAATCGGGGAGCTGTTTTTT. This codes for CASSISRGIGELFF.

The sample holds many counts of this clonotype. This chain's CDR3 is CASRGGREAFF. Here the CDR3 DNA reads TGCGCCAGCAGGGGCGGTCGTGAAGCTTTCTTT. The J gene is TRBJ1-1, the V gene TRBV4-1; no definite D call. V lost 6 bases and J 7 bases, leaving 9 bases between the germline ends. The CDR3 consists of 11 residues. Germline CDR1 and CDR2: MGHRA and YSYEKL.

This clonotype was detected ten times or more. V gene TRBV5-1 combines with J gene TRBJ1-1; a possible D gene is TRBD1 (6 bases). V was shortened by 2 bases and J by 8 bases, with 7 bases between the two germline ends. The germline V gene encodes CDR1 SGHRS and CDR2 YFSETQ. The CDR3 totals 11 residues. CDR3 in amino acids: CASSFDREAFF. CDR3 nucleotides: TGCGCCAGCAGCTTTGACAGGGAAGCTTTCTTT.

The V gene is TRBV5-1, the J gene TRBJ2-7; D might be TRBD2 (5 bases). There are 19 residues in the CDR3. V lost 2 bases to trimming and J lost 3 bases, with 27 bases between them. CDR1 is SGHRS and CDR2 is YFSETQ in the germline V gene. The CDR3 DNA reads TGCGCCAGCAGCTTACAAGAGACTATTGGAGCCTTGGGGAACTACGAGCAGTACTTC. Translation: CASSLQETIGALGNYEQYF.

This chain uses TRBV7-9 with TRBJ1-1, with a weak D call TRBD1 (5 bases). The CDR3 spans 14 residues. CDR1 is SEHNR and CDR2 is FQNEAQ in the germline V gene (reference sequence). V lost 5 bases and J 3 bases, leaving 13 bases between the germline ends. CDR3 sequence (DNA): TGTGCCAGCAGCCTCTTATGGGGGGACACTGAAGCTTTCTTT. Translated: CASSLLWGDTEAFF.

The chain employs TRBV7-8 and TRBJ2-7; 8 positions match TRBD2. Unmatched junction bases numbered 14, after V lost 3 bases and J lost 4 bases. Per germline, CDR1 SGHVS and CDR2 FQNEAQ. The CDR3 runs to 17 residues. CDR3 DNA sequence: TGTGCCAGCAGCTTCGCTTGTGGAGCGGGAGTTCGGTACGAGCAGTACTTC. Protein: CASSFACGAGVRYEQYF.